This TCR beta chain was profiled in a study of T-cell reconstitution after alpha-beta-depleted transplantation in children. General study points: Recipient T cells and thymic progenitors that survived were the source of the high TCRbeta diversity seen at day 60 in some patients. T-cell counts and diversity were attributed mostly to newly produced T cells one year after transplant. Reportedly, alpha-beta T cells present about two months post-transplant originated from several hundred expanded clones of graft origin.

Germline CDR1 and CDR2: MNHNS and SASEGT. The CDR3 has 15 residues. The J segment lost 7 bases and the V segment lost 7 bases, leaving 9 bases of the junction unmatched. Preparation of the TCRbeta library was carried out with unique molecular identifiers. TCRdb independently ran MiXCR on the PCR reads; one entry per CDR3 protein. The sample records some 190,000 distinct CDR3 sequences, more than 9.5% being singletons. As regards this clonotype: Its antigen is not identified.

The TCR sequence derives from a boy younger than 10 with acute myeloid leukemia, due to receive a stem cell transplant. The chain couples TRBV6-1 to TRBJ2-4; TRBD1 aligns across 11 bases. Here the sequenced sample was PBMCs, taken before TCRalphabeta/CD19-depleted stem cell transplant. DNA for the CDR3: TGTGCCAGCACCCGTCCGGGACAGGGGGGCAACATTCAGTACTTC. Translating gives CASTRPGQGGNIQYF.